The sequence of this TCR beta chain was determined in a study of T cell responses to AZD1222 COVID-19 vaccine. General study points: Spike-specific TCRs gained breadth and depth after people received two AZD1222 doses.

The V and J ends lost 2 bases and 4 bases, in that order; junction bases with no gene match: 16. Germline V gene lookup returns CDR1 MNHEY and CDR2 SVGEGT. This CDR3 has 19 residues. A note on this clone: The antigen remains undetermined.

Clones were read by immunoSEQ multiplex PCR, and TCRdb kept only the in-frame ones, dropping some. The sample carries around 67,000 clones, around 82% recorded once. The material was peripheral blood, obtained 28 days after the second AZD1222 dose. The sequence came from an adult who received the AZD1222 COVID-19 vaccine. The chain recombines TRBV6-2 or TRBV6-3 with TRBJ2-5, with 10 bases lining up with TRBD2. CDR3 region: CASSYAPAGASGGLETQYF. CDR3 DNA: TGTGCCAGCAGTTACGCCCCGGCGGGGGCTAGCGGGGGTTTAGAGACCCAGTACTTC.